One and the same sample provided the 11 T cell receptor beta chains below, sequenced in a study of blood T cell repertoires in COVID-19. Sequencing was performed with immunoSEQ multiplex PCR; in TCRdb, only in-frame clones are kept and a portion is missing. The data show about 210,000 clones, 88% seen once. Specimen: peripheral blood. The origin of the receptors is a man aged 65 to 85 with acute or convalescent COVID-19.

This sequence joins TRBV28 and TRBJ2-5, with no clear D. Germline values: CDR1 MDHEN, CDR2 SYDVKM. CDR3 length equals 13 residues. Trimming removed 5 bases from V and 1 base from J, with 8 bases in between. For the CDR3, the DNA is TGTGCCAGCAGTGACACCCGCCAAGAGACCCAGTACTTC. Translation gives CASSDTRQETQYF. The full variable domain, rest sourced from reference TRBV28 and TRBJ2-5, is DVKVTQSSRYLVKRTGEKVFLECVQDMDHENMFWYRQDPGLGLRLIYFSYDVKMKEKGDIPEGYSVSREKKERFSLILESASTNQTSMYLCASSDTRQETQYFGPGTRLLVL.

This clone was seen a single time. The V call is TRBV3-1 (or the pseudogene TRBV3-2), the J call TRBJ1-5; 7 bases line up with TRBD1. With 0 bases clipped from V and 1 base from J, the junction kept 6 bases outside the gene matches. The CDR3 has 17 residues. CDR1 is LGHDT, CDR2 YNNKEL, per germline (reference sequence). CDR3 in DNA: TGTGCCAGCAGCCAAGATCGACAGGGAAGGAGCAATCAGCCCCAGCATTTT. It yields the protein CASSQDRQGRSNQPQHF.

Note on this clone: The sample contains more than one DNA sequence encoding this CDR3. The chain uses TRBV12-3 or TRBV12-4 and TRBJ2-2; D gene ambiguous. V lost 6 bases and J 1 base, leaving 3 bases between the germline ends. The CDR3 extends over 12 amino acids. CDR3: CASSLNTGELFF. Here the CDR3 DNA reads TGTGCCAGCAGCCTGAACACCGGGGAGCTGTTTTTT.

The J gene is TRBJ2-7, the V gene TRBV2; no firm D call. Looked up from germline, CDR1 is SNHLY and CDR2 is FYNNEI. CDR3 length: 13 residues. Between the trimmed V and J ends, which lost 0 bases and 3 bases, there was a span of 6 bases. In nucleotides, the CDR3 is TGTGCCAGCAGTGAAGCACTAAGCTACGAGCAGTACTTC. It specifies CASSEALSYEQYF.

The rearrangement uses TRBV19 and TRBJ2-1; possibly TRBD2 for D (5 bases). V gave up 3 bases and J gave up 1 base, with 10 bases separating them. The germline gives CDR1 LNHDA, CDR2 SQIVND (reference sequence). The CDR3 is 15 residues long. The CDR3 DNA is TGTGCCAGTAGTATCGGGATTAATTCCTACAATGAGCAGTTCTTC. Protein sequence: CASSIGINSYNEQFF. The full variable domain, with the rest looked up from reference TRBV19 and TRBJ2-1, is DGGITQSPKYLFRKEGQNVTLSCEQNLNHDAMYWYRQDPGQGLRLIYYSQIVNDFQKGDIAEGYSVSREKKESFPLTVTSAQKNPTAFYLCASSIGINSYNEQFFGPGTRLTVL.

The chain couples TRBV7-2 to TRBJ2-3; 8 nucleotides match TRBD1. The CDR3 is made up of 15 amino acids. With 6 bases clipped from V and 3 bases from J, the junction kept 8 bases outside the gene matches. Germline loops: CDR1 SGHTA, CDR2 FQGNSA. This CDR3 is CASRQTGVRTDTQYF. As DNA, the CDR3 is TGTGCCAGCAGACAGACAGGGGTGAGAACAGATACGCAGTATTTT. The full variable domain, rest sourced from reference TRBV7-2 and TRBJ2-3, is GAGVSQSPSNKVTEKGKDVELRCDPISGHTALYWYRQSLGQGLEFLIYFQGNSAPDKSGLPSDRFSAERTGGSVSTLTIQRTQQEDSAVYLCASRQTGVRTDTQYFGPGTRLTVL.

The chain has TRBV23-1 and TRBJ1-4, with TRBD1 identical over 7 bases. TRBV23-1 is flagged as an ORF with uncertain function. V shed 10 bases and J 3 bases; nucleotides not matched to a gene: 32. The CDR3 length is 22 residues. The CDR3, as DNA: TGCGCCACCATCGCCTGGGGAATACTCCCTCTACAGGGGAAGAAGGCTAATGAAAAACTGTTTTTT. Translated, it gives CATIAWGILPLQGKKANEKLFF.

The rearrangement joins TRBV7-9 to TRBJ2-1; a weak D match, TRBD1 (6 bases). From germline, CDR1 is SEHNR and CDR2 FQNEAQ (reference sequence). The CDR3 runs to 12 residues. Trimming took 5 bases from V and 4 from J, leaving 6 bases between them. CDR3 sequence reads: CASSTGYNEQFF. Here the CDR3 DNA reads TGTGCCAGCAGCACAGGGTACAATGAGCAGTTCTTC.

This sequence joins TRBV7-2 and TRBJ2-7, with 9 positions matching TRBD2. Per germline, CDR1 SGHTA and CDR2 FQGNSA. The length of the CDR3 is 17 residues. V lost 0 bases, J lost 4 bases, and 10 bases stayed unmatched. The CDR3 region is CASSLASGTSTGYEQYF. CDR3 in DNA: TGTGCCAGCAGCTTAGCTAGCGGGACTAGCACTGGGTACGAGCAGTACTTC.

In its sample, this clone was seen once. The V call is TRBV7-2, the J call TRBJ2-7; 9 bases are a match to TRBD2. With 4 bases clipped from V and 2 bases from J, the junction kept 9 bases outside the gene matches. This CDR3 comprises 16 residues. The V gene's germline CDR1 is SGHTA and CDR2 FQGNSA. For the CDR3, the DNA is TGTGCCAGCAGCTCCCCGTTAGCGGGAGTTACCTACGAGCAGTACTTC. This codes for CASSSPLAGVTYEQYF. Full variable domain (rest looked up from reference TRBV7-2 and TRBJ2-7): GAGVSQSPSNKVTEKGKDVELRCDPISGHTALYWYRQSLGQGLEFLIYFQGNSAPDKSGLPSDRFSAERTGGSVSTLTIQRTQQEDSAVYLCASSSPLAGVTYEQYFGPGTRLTVT.

The V gene is TRBV19, the J gene TRBJ1-4; TRBD1 matches at 7 bases. Germline V gene lookup returns CDR1 LNHDA and CDR2 SQIVND (reference sequence). V was clipped by 7 bases and J by 6 bases; unmatched bases: 8. The CDR3 runs to 14 residues. The CDR3 region is CASKRQGADEKLFF. CDR3 sequence (DNA): TGTGCCAGTAAGAGACAGGGAGCAGATGAAAAACTGTTTTTT.